Listed below are T cell receptor beta chains from one sample, sequenced in a study of tumor and adjacent non-tumor tissue in lung cancer. TCRdb ran MiXCR on the multiplex PCR reads and lists one entry per CDR3 protein. The data contain about 80,000 distinct CDR3 sequences, roughly 80% of them seen just once; the ten biggest clones take up approximately 55%. Sequencing used distant non-tumor lung tissue. The source of these receptors is a man between 60 and 75 years old with non-small cell lung cancer. The conserved cysteine and the conserved F or W are not part of the CDR3 here. Each record gives: J gene, D gene, V gene, CDR3 protein. A D gene is named only where the DNA matches it firmly.

>TRBJ2-5|.|TRBV5-4
ASNSSGEAQETQY
>TRBJ1-2|.|TRBV5-6
ASSFREVYGCT
>TRBJ2-7|.|TRBV20-1
SARTLYEQY
>TRBJ2-3|.|TRBV11-2
ASSLWAGPSSDTQY
>TRBJ1-1|.|TRBV11-2
ASSFVGRGAEIF
>TRBJ1-1|.|TRBV4-3
ASSHVPGSSGTEAF
>TRBJ1-1|TRBD1|TRBV5-6
ACKPTGVDTEAF
>TRBJ2-7|TRBD2|TRBV29-1
SVGIRAGGPGEQY
>TRBJ1-1|.|TRBV6-1
ASSEGMYTEAF
>TRBJ2-2|.|TRBV11-2
AGSDPGCGRFAGELF
>TRBJ1-6|TRBD1|TRBV6-6
ASSYRTGSISLLH
>TRBJ2-3|.|TRBV6-1
ASSEVTNVGRDTQY